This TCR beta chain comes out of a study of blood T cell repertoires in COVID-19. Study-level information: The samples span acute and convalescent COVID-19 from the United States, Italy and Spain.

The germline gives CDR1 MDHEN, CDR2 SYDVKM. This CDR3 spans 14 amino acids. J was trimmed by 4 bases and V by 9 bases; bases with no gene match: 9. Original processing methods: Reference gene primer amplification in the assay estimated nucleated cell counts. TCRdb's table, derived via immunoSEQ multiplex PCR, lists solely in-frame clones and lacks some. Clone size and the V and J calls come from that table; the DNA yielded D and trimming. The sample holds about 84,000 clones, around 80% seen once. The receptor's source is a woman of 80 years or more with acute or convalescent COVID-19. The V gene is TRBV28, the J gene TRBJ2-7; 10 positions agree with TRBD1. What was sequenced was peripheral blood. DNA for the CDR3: TGTGCCAGTCTCCGGGACAGGGGAAATTACGAGCAGTACTTC. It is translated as CASLRDRGNYEQYF.